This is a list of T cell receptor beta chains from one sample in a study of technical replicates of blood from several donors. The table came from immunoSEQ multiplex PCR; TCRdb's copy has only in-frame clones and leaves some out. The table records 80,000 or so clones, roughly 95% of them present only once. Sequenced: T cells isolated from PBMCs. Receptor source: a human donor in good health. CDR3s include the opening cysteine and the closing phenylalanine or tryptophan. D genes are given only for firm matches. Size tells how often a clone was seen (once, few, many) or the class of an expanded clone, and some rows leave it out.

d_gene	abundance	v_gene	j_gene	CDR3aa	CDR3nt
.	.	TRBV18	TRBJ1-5	CASSPRQGRQPQHF	TGTGCCAGCTCACCCCGGCAGGGCCGTCAGCCCCAGCATTTT
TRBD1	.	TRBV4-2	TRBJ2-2	CASSHGQGENTGELFF	TGTGCCAGCAGCCATGGACAGGGGGAAAACACCGGGGAGCTGTTTTTT
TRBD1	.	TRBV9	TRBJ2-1	CASSEGTGEQFF	TGTGCCAGCAGCGAAGGGACAGGGGAGCAGTTCTTC
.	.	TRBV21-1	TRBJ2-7	CASTPEGRDCSYEQYF	TGTGCCAGCACCCCAGAAGGACGGGACTGCTCCTACGAGCAGTACTTC
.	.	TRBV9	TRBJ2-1	CASSVAFLGQNEQFF	TGTGCCAGCAGCGTAGCTTTCTTAGGACAGAATGAGCAGTTCTTC
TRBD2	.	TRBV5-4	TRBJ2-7	CASSSGTSGIYEQYF	TGTGCCAGCAGCTCTGGGACTAGCGGGATCTACGAGCAGTACTTC
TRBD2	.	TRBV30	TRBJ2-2	CAWRGLAVNTGELFF	TGTGCCTGGAGAGGACTAGCGGTTAACACCGGGGAGCTGTTTTTT
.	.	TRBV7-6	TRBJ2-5	CASSLGPQETQYF	TGTGCCAGCAGCTTAGGGCCCCAAGAGACCCAGTACTTC
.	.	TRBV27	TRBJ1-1	CASSYFDRNTEAFF	TGTGCCAGCAGCTACTTTGACAGGAACACTGAAGCTTTCTTT
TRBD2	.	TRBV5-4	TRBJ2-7	CASKLARSYEQYF	TGTGCCAGCAAACTAGCGAGGTCCTACGAGCAGTACTTC
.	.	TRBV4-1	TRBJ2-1	CASSPQGWEQFF	TGCGCCAGCAGCCCCCAGGGCTGGGAGCAGTTCTTC
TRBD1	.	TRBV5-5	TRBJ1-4	CASTLGTVIPEKLFF	TGTGCCAGCACCTTGGGGACAGTAATTCCAGAAAAACTGTTTTTT
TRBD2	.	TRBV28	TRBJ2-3	CASSSGTVAGTKTSTDTQYF	TGTGCCAGCAGCTCGGGTACCGTAGCGGGAACTAAAACTAGCACAGATACGCAGTATTTT
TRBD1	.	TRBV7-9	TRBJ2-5	CASSRGTGAQETQYF	TGTGCCAGCAGCCGCGGGACAGGGGCCCAAGAGACCCAGTACTTC
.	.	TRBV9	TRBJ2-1	CASSVVSSYNEQFF	TGTGCCAGCAGCGTAGTCAGCTCCTACAATGAGCAGTTCTTC
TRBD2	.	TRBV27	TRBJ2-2	CASSFALGLAGGSTGELFF	TGTGCCAGCAGTTTTGCTCTCGGACTAGCGGGAGGTAGCACCGGGGAGCTGTTTTTT
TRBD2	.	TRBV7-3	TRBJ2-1	CASSQGLANEQFF	TGTGCCAGCAGCCAGGGACTAGCCAATGAGCAGTTCTTC
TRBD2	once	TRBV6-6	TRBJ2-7	CASSPRASGSGYEQYF	TGTGCCAGCAGTCCACGGGCTAGCGGCAGTGGCTACGAGCAGTACTTC
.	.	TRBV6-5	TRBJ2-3	CASRQDTDTQYF	TGTGCCAGCAGACAAGACACAGATACGCAGTATTTT
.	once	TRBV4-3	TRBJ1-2	CASSQEGGYGYTF	TGCGCCAGCAGCCAAGAGGGGGGCTATGGCTACACCTTC
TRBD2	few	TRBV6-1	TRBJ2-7	CASTLPAASGRKQYF	TGTGCCAGCACCCTCCCTGCGGCTAGCGGGAGGAAGCAGTACTTC
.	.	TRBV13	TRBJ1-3	CASSLGPKGNTIYF	TGTGCCAGCAGCTTAGGTCCCAAAGGAAACACCATATATTTT
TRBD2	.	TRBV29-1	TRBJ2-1	CSARNPGLAGYNEQFF	TGCAGCGCCCGCAACCCGGGACTAGCGGGGTACAATGAGCAGTTCTTC
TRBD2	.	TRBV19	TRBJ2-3	CASSATSGRGTDTQYF	TGTGCCAGTAGTGCCACTAGCGGGAGGGGTACAGATACGCAGTATTTT
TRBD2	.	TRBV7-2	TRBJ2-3	CASSLTSGSSDTQYF	TGTGCCAGCAGCTTAACTAGCGGGAGCTCAGATACGCAGTATTTT
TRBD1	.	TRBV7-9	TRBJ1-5	CASSTDRGGQPQHF	TGTGCCAGCAGCACGGACAGGGGAGGGCAGCCCCAGCATTTT
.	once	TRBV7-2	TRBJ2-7	CASSSRQDEQYF	TGTGCCAGCAGCTCCCGACAAGACGAGCAGTACTTC
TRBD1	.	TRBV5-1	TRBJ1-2	CASSGGTGANYGYTF	TGCGCCAGCAGCGGCGGGACAGGGGCCAACTATGGCTACACCTTC
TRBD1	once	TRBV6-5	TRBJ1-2	CASTQINRGNGYTF	TGTGCCAGCACCCAAATAAACAGGGGCAATGGCTACACCTTC